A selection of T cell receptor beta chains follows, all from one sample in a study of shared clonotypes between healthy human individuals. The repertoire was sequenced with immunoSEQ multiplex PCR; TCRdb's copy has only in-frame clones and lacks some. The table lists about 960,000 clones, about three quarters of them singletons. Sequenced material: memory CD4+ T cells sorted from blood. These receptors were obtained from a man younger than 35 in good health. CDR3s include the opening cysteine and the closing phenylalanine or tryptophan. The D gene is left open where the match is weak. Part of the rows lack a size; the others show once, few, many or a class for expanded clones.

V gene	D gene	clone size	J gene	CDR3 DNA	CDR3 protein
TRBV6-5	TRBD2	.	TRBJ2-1	TGTGCCAGTGCTACTAGCGGGGCTTTATACAATGAGCAGTTCTTC	CASATSGALYNEQFF
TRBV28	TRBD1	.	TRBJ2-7	TGTGCCAGCAGTTTACCGGGACAGGGAGTCTACGAGCAGTACTTC	CASSLPGQGVYEQYF
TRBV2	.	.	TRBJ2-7	TGTGCCAGCTTGGCGGATACTTCCTACGAGCAGTACTTC	CASLADTSYEQYF
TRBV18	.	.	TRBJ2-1	TGTGCCAGCTCACTCAGTAGCTCCTACAATGAGCAGTTCTTC	CASSLSSSYNEQFF
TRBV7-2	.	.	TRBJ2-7	TGTGCCAGCAGTAGGGGGGGGTCCGAGTACGAGCAGTACTTC	CASSRGGSEYEQYF
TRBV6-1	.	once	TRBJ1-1	TGTGCCAGCAGTGAATGGGTTTATTCTGAAGCTTTCTTT	CASSEWVYSEAFF
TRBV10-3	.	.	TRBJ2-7	TGTGCCATCGGACTGGACTCCTACGAGCAGTACTTC	CAIGLDSYEQYF
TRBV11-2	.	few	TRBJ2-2	TGTGCCAGCAGCTTACTGAACACCGGGGAGCTGTTTTTT	CASSLLNTGELFF
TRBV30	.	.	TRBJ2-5	TGTGCCTGGAGTGGTAGGGGGGGGGAGACCCAGTACTTC	CAWSGRGGETQYF
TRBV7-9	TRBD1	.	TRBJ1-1	TGTGCCAGCAGCTTAGGGACAGGGGACACTGAAGCTTTCTTT	CASSLGTGDTEAFF
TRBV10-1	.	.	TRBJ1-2	TGCGCCAACAGGACTTCGGGCTATGGCTACACCTTC	CANRTSGYGYTF
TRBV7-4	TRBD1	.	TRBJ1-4	TGTGCCAGCAGCCGCGCGTCCCGGGACAGGTGTGCGGAACTGTTTTTT	CASSRASRDRCAELFF
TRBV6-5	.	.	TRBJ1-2	TGTGCCAGCAGTTCGGGACCTTCGTGGGATGGCTACACCTTC	CASSSGPSWDGYTF
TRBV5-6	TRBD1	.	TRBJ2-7	TGTGCCAGCAGCTTGGACGGTCGGGACAGGGGCTACGAGCAGTACTTC	CASSLDGRDRGYEQYF
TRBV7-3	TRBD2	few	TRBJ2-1	TGTGCCAGCAGCTTGGGACTAGCCTCGATCAATGAGCAGTTCTTC	CASSLGLASINEQFF
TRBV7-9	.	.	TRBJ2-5	TGTGCCAGCAGCCTAGGGGAAGTCGCCTACTTC	CASSLGEVAYF
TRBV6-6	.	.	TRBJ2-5	TGTGCCAGCAGTTACGGAGCGCCCCAAGAGACCCAGTACTTC	CASSYGAPQETQYF
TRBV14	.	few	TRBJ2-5	TGTGCCAGCAGCCGATTGGGGGAGAGTCGGCAAGAGACCCAGTACTTC	CASSRLGESRQETQYF
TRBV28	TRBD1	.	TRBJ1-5	TGTGCCAGCAGTTCCAACAGGGGACAAAATCAGCCCCAGCATTTT	CASSSNRGQNQPQHF
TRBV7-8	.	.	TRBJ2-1	TGTGCCAGCAGCAATACAGGGTCCTACAATGAGCAGTTCTTC	CASSNTGSYNEQFF
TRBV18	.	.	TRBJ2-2	TGTGCCAGCTCACGAGGCGGCACCGGGGAGCTGTTTTTT	CASSRGGTGELFF
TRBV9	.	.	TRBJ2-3	TGTGCCAGCAGCGAGACGGGGATCCCCACAGATACGCAGTATTTT	CASSETGIPTDTQYF
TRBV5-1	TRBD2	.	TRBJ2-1	TGCGCCAGTCGACTAAGCGGGGGGGCTAGCAATGAGCAGTTCTTC	CASRLSGGASNEQFF
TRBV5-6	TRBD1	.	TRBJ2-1	TGTGCCAGCAGCCTGAATGACAGGGGCAATGAGCAGTTCTTC	CASSLNDRGNEQFF
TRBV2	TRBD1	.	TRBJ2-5	TGTGCCAGCAGTTTCGACAGGGGGCGGGGAGAGACCCAGTACTTC	CASSFDRGRGETQYF
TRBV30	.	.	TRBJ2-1	TGTGCCTGGAGTGTGGGACTGTCTAATGAGCAGTTCTTC	CAWSVGLSNEQFF
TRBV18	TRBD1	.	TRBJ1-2	TGTGCCAGCTCACCAGGAGAACAGGGGGCCTATGGCTACACCTTC	CASSPGEQGAYGYTF
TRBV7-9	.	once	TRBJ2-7	TGTGCCAGCAGCTTAGATGGGCAGTCGCACGAGCAGTACTTC	CASSLDGQSHEQYF
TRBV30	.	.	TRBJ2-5	TGTGCCCGCCACAGAGAAGAGACCCAGTACTTC	CARHREETQYF
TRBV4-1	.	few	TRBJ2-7	TGCGCCAGCAGCCAAGCCCCCGCGAGGTGGAACGAGCAGTACTTC	CASSQAPARWNEQYF
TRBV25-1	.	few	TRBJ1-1	TGTGCCAGCGGGAGGACAGAGGAAGCTTTCTTT	CASGRTEEAFF
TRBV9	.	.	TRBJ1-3	TGTGCCAGCAGCTCAATAGGGGGATTGAACGGAAACACCATATATTTT	CASSSIGGLNGNTIYF
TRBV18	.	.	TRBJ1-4	TGTGCCAGCTCAGCCGTTACCGGAACTAATGAAAAACTGTTTTTT	CASSAVTGTNEKLFF
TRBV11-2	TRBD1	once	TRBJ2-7	TGTGCCAGCAGCCCCAGGGGGCGGGCAAGCTCCTACGAGCAGTACTTC	CASSPRGRASSYEQYF
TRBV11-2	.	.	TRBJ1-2	TGTGCCAGCAGCTTTTGGGGACGTGGCTACACCTTC	CASSFWGRGYTF
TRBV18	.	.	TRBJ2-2	TGTGCCAGCTCACCACCAAGTTCCAACACCGGGGAGCTGTTTTTT	CASSPPSSNTGELFF
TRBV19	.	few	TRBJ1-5	TGTGCCAGTAGTATCGCCAGCAATCAGCCCCAGCATTTT	CASSIASNQPQHF
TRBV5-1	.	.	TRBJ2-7	TGCGCCAGCAGCTTGGGTCCCACTAGAATCCCCTCAACCTACGAGCAGTACTTC	CASSLGPTRIPSTYEQYF
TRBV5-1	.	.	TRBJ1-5	TGCGCCAGCAGCCCAGACAGCCATGATCAGCCCCAGCATTTT	CASSPDSHDQPQHF
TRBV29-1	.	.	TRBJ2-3	TGCAGCGCTGGGTCGGCGCCCAGCGGGCCTAACACAGATACGCAGTATTTT	CSAGSAPSGPNTDTQYF
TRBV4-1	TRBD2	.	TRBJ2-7	TGCGCCAGCAGCCAAGAGGGACTAGGCAACGAGCAGTACTTC	CASSQEGLGNEQYF